Below are 16 T cell receptor beta chains sequenced from a single sample in a study of blood T cell repertoires in COVID-19. Sequencing used immunoSEQ multiplex PCR; TCRdb keeps in-frame clones, though not all of them. The sample has around 250,000 clones, 86% seen once. Sequencing was done on a sample of peripheral blood. Every receptor here comes from a man aged 80 or over with acute or convalescent COVID-19.

The chain recombines TRBV2 with TRBJ1-1; maybe TRBD1 (5 bases). CDR1 and CDR2 (germline): SNHLY, FYNNEI. CDR3 length: 14 amino acids. The V end was cut by 7 bases, the J end by 5 bases, with 17 bases between. CDR3 DNA sequence: TGTGCCAGCATCAAAATCAGGGAGGCAACTGAAGCTTTCTTT. It yields the protein CASIKIREATEAFF. Full variable domain (missing parts from reference TRBV2 and TRBJ1-1): EPEVTQTPSHQVTQMGQEVILRCVPISNHLYFYWYRQILGQKVEFLVSFYNNEISEKSEIFDDQFSVERPDGSNFTLKIRSTKLEDSAMYFCASIKIREATEAFFGQGTRLTVV.

J is TRBJ1-1 and V is TRBV7-2; 9 bases are a match to TRBD1. Germline V gene lookup returns CDR1 SGHTA and CDR2 FQGNSA. This CDR3 contains 15 residues. The J segment lost 1 base and the V segment lost 5 bases, leaving 5 bases of the junction unmatched. The DNA for the CDR3 is TGTGCCAGCAGCAATGGACAGGGGAAGAACACTGAAGCTTTCTTT. Protein: CASSNGQGKNTEAFF.

The chain joins TRBV21-1 to TRBJ2-3; the table's D gene call, TRBD2, was not cross checked with the DNA. TRBV21-1 counts as a pseudogene. The CDR3 loop spans 23 amino acids. CDR3 loop: CASSARLAGELYHYPLATDTQYF. CDR3 DNA: TGTGCCAGCAGCGCACGACTAGCGGGGGAGTTATATCACTATCCCTTAGCCACAGATACGCAGTATTTT.

CDR3 residues: CASSPRDASTDTQYF. The CDR3 DNA sequence: TGTGCCAGTAGTCCGCGGGACGCGAGCACAGATACGCAGTATTTT. The V and J genes are TRBV19 and TRBJ2-3; weak D call: TRBD2 (6 bases). CDR3 size: 15 residues. V dropped 5 bases and J dropped 0 bases, with 12 bases sitting between them. CDR1 is LNHDA and CDR2 is SQIVND in the germline V gene (reference sequence).

V gene TRBV12-5 combines with J gene TRBJ2-2, with 7 bases lining up with TRBD1. The CDR3 spans 15 residues. The V gene end was trimmed by 1 base and the J gene end by 4 bases; junction bases not matched to a gene: 3. Germline V gives CDR1 LGHNT, CDR2 FRNRAP. CDR3 in DNA: TGTGCTAGTGGTTTGGGGGACAGCATCACCGGGGAGCTGTTTTTT. Its translation: CASGLGDSITGELFF.

This clone has a handful of counts. The CDR3 DNA sequence: TGCGCCAGCAGCCAAGATCCAGGGGGGATTAACACCGGGGAGCTGTTTTTT. It encodes CASSQDPGGINTGELFF. This chain uses TRBV4-1 with TRBJ2-2; D is possibly TRBD1 (7 bases). CDR3 size: 17 residues. From germline, CDR1 is MGHRA and CDR2 YSYEKL. V was clipped by 0 bases and J by 2 bases, with 13 bases between them.

The chain joins TRBV28 to TRBJ2-1, with 7 bases aligning to TRBD2. The CDR3 extends over 15 amino acids. The junction had 14 bases not matched to a gene; V was cut back by 5 bases and J by 10 bases. From germline, CDR1 is MDHEN and CDR2 SYDVKM. The CDR3 sequence: CASSLPGGGSREQFF. The CDR3 DNA reads TGTGCCAGCAGTCTCCCCGGCGGGGGAAGTCGGGAGCAGTTCTTC.

This chain links TRBV19 with TRBJ2-1; D is ambiguous. Trimming pared 7 bases from V and 5 bases from J, leaving 15 bases between. The length of the CDR3 is 14 residues. Germline CDR1 and CDR2: LNHDA and SQIVND (reference sequence). The CDR3 region has the DNA TGTGCCAGTACCCCGAGAGGCCAGAACAATGAGCAGTTCTTC. This encodes CASTPRGQNNEQFF.

In DNA, the CDR3 is TGTGCCAGTAGTATGAGCTTCTATGGCTACACCTTC. This encodes CASSMSFYGYTF. The chain has TRBV19 and TRBJ1-2; D is uncertain. The germline CDR1 and CDR2 sequences are LNHDA and SQIVND (reference sequence). The V end was cut by 3 bases, the J end by 4 bases, with 6 bases between. This CDR3 contains 12 residues.

Points on this clone: The same CDR3 arises from other DNA sequences in this sample as well. The CDR3 DNA reads as TGTGCCAGCAGCGTAGGAACTAGCGGGAGCAATGAGCAGTTCTTC. It specifies CASSVGTSGSNEQFF. The chain joins TRBV9 to TRBJ2-1, with TRBD2 identical over 11 bases. CDR1 is SGDLS and CDR2 is YYNGEE in the germline V gene. After removal of 0 bases from V and 6 bases from J, the junction contained 2 bases not matched to a gene. This CDR3 spans 15 amino acids.

The chain links TRBV4-3 to TRBJ2-1; TRBD2 matches at 10 bases. V shed 3 bases and J 3 bases; nucleotides not matched to a gene: 2. CDR3 length equals 15 residues. Per the germline V gene, CDR1 is LGHNA and CDR2 is YSLEER. CDR3 nucleotide sequence: TGCGCCAGCAGCCAGTTAGCGGGGGGCTACAATGAGCAGTTCTTC. The encoded protein is CASSQLAGGYNEQFF.

This chain links TRBV24-1 with TRBJ2-1; 7 bases match TRBD1. The CDR3 contains 15 residues. V lost 0 bases and J lost 7; bases outside the gene matches: 5. Germline CDR1 and CDR2: KGHDR and SFDVKD. CDR3 residues: CATSDLPGGKNEQFF. For the CDR3, the DNA is TGTGCCACCAGTGATTTGCCAGGGGGTAAGAATGAGCAGTTCTTC.

The chain joins TRBV4-3 to TRBJ1-2, with D possibly TRBD1 on 6 matching bases. V lost 3 bases and J lost 8, with 7 bases in between. This CDR3 comprises 11 residues. The germline V gene has CDR1 LGHNA and CDR2 YSLEER. For the CDR3, the DNA is TGCGCCAGCAGCCATACAGGGGGCTACACCTTC. Translating it yields CASSHTGGYTF.

The genes are TRBV3-1 (or the pseudogene TRBV3-2) and TRBJ1-2, with D tentatively TRBD1 (6 bases). Deletions cut 6 bases from V and 2 bases from J, with 13 bases between. The CDR3 length is 14 residues. Per germline, CDR1 LGHDT and CDR2 YNNKEL (reference sequence). The CDR3 sequence is CASRPTGINYGYTF. CDR3 nucleotide sequence: TGTGCCAGCAGGCCTACAGGGATCAACTATGGCTACACCTTC.

This clone was counted between two and nine times. The V and J genes are TRBV28 and TRBJ1-6; the D is unclear. The V and J ends lost 3 bases and 9 bases respectively, with 12 bases between them. The CDR3 is 14 amino acids. Germline values: CDR1 MDHEN, CDR2 SYDVKM. This CDR3 is CASSLAPTRSPLHF. The CDR3 DNA reads TGTGCCAGCAGTTTGGCCCCAACCCGTTCACCCCTCCACTTT.

The chain carries TRBV3-1 (or the pseudogene TRBV3-2) and TRBJ2-3; 15 positions agree with TRBD2. This CDR3 comprises 17 residues. V lost 3 bases to trimming and J lost 6 bases; unmatched junction nucleotides: 7. Germline-derived CDR1 and CDR2 are LGHDT and YNNKEL (reference sequence). The CDR3 here is CASSHGLAGGVRDTQYF. In DNA, the CDR3 is TGTGCCAGCAGCCATGGACTAGCGGGGGGGGTTCGGGATACGCAGTATTTT.